This T cell receptor (beta chain) was documented in a study of T cells in Graves' hyperthyroidism and ophthalmopathy. Turning to the study itself: Pretreatment peripheral blood was obtained at initial diagnosis.

A NOSPECS grade of at least 4, a Clinical Activity Score of at least 3 and duration under 3 months were recorded in ophthalmopathy patients. A roughly 10 ml volume of fresh peripheral blood provided the PBMCs. The CDR3 length is 15 residues. CDR1 and CDR2 from the germline V gene are SEHNR and FQNEAQ (reference sequence). Amplified regions were TCR beta CDR3 sequences from RNA transcripts. TCR CDR3 underwent first-round RT-PCR with the HTBI primer set. TCRdb reanalysed the multiplex PCR reads using MiXCR and keeps one entry per CDR3 protein. The sample records about 350,000 distinct CDR3 sequences, around 18% being singletons. Many counts were recorded for this clonotype. One end of the junction fails to match germline, which may point to a read error.

Material for sequencing was blood. The chain links TRBV7-9 to TRBJ2-5; D remains ambiguous. This TCR derives from a woman aged 40-49 years with Graves' ophthalmopathy. This CDR3 reads CASSLVPSPQEIQYF. The CDR3 nucleotides are TGTGCCAGCAGCTTAGTTCCATCACCACAAGAGATCCAGTACTTC. The variable domain in full, completed from reference TRBV7-9 and TRBJ2-5, reads DTGVSQNPRHKITKRGQNVTFRCDPISEHNRLYWYRQTLGQGPEFLTYFQNEAQLEKSRLLSDRFSAERPKGSFSTLEIQRTEQGDSAMYLCASSLVPSPQEIQYFGPGTRLLVL.